This T cell receptor (beta chain) comes out of a study of T cell responses to AZD1222 COVID-19 vaccine. Profiling relied on immunoSEQ multiplex PCR, and the TCRdb table lists in-frame clones only, not all of them. This repertoire shows 150,000 to 200,000 clones, around 90% found once; its top ten account for under 2%. This clone turned up a few times. What it binds is not known. V lost 0 bases and J lost 3, with 8 bases in between. The germline V gene has CDR1 GTSNPN and CDR2 SVGIG (reference sequence). This CDR3 region has 13 residues. Findings of the study overall: Nearly half of the spike-specific TCRs reportedly recognize variant regions that carry no mutations.

The sample was peripheral blood, taken on day 0 of AZD1222 vaccination. This TCR was recovered from an adult in good health. The chain links TRBV30 to TRBJ1-1, with D possibly TRBD1 on 5 matching bases. The CDR3 region is CAWSVWGDTEAFF. As DNA, the CDR3 is TGTGCCTGGAGTGTATGGGGGGACACTGAAGCTTTCTTT.